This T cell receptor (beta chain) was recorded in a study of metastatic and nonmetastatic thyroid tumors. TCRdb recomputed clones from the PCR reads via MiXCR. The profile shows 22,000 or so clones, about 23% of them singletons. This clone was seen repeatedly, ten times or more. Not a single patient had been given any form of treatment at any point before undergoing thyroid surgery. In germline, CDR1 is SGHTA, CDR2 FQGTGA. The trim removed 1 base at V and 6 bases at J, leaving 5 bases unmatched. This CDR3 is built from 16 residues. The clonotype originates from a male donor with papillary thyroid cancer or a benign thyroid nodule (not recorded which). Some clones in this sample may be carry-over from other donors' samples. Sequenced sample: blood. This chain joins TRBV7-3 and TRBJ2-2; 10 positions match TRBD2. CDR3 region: CASSLSPLAGAGELFF. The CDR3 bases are TGTGCCAGCAGCTTAAGTCCCCTAGCGGGAGCCGGGGAGCTGTTTTTT.